This T cell receptor (beta chain) was captured by sequencing in a study of T cells in Graves' hyperthyroidism and ophthalmopathy. This clonotype has at least ten counts. Its antigen remains unidentified. Graves' hyperthyroidism showing no ophthalmopathy progression within 18 months was considered stable. Subjects aged 18 to 65 presented with newly diagnosed hyperthyroidism of less than 2 months' duration. In germline, CDR1 is SNHLY, CDR2 FYNNEI. The CDR3 length is 13 residues. V was clipped by 0 bases and J by 6 bases, with 9 bases between them. RNA transcripts yielded amplified TCR beta CDR3 regions. HTBI primers drove first-round RT-PCR of the TCR CDR3. TCRdb called the multiplex PCR reads again in MiXCR, with one record for every CDR3 protein. The sample yields a few hundred thousand distinct CDR3 sequences, about 45% seen once. Points from the study as a whole: Most thyroid clonotypes expanded above 0.001 were also detected in blood.

This TCR was sampled from a woman aged 18 to 35 with Graves' hyperthyroidism. The sample taken for sequencing was peripheral blood or thyroid tissue (not recorded which). V and J are TRBV2 and TRBJ2-7; weak D call: TRBD1 (6 bases). The CDR3 coding sequence is TGTGCCAGCAGTGAAGCTGGGGACACCGAGCAGTACTTC. Protein: CASSEAGDTEQYF.